This T cell receptor (beta chain) comes out of a study of lymphopenia after photon versus proton radiotherapy. Study-level results: After the lymphocyte nadir, photon-treated repertoires showed oligoclonal expansion, especially of CD8+ Temra cells. Under photons, naive T cells and diversity fell while effector/memory populations rose.

The sample holds a few counts of this clone. The target antigen is unknown. The germline V gene has CDR1 SGHTA and CDR2 FQGNSA. Trimming left V 5 bases short and J 5 bases short, with 13 bases between. The CDR3 has 14 residues. Produced via immunoSEQ multiplex PCR; TCRdb's table is partial and in-frame only. Of over 50,000 clones in the sample, approximately 84% were seen once. The receptor's source is a man in his forties with gastric cancer. The chain employs TRBV7-2 and TRBJ2-1; weak D call: TRBD1 (6 bases). The material was peripheral blood, obtained from a patient treated with photon-based radiotherapy. In DNA, the CDR3 is TGTGCCAGCAGCCGACCCGGACAGCACAATGAGCAGTTCTTC. Translating it yields CASSRPGQHNEQFF.